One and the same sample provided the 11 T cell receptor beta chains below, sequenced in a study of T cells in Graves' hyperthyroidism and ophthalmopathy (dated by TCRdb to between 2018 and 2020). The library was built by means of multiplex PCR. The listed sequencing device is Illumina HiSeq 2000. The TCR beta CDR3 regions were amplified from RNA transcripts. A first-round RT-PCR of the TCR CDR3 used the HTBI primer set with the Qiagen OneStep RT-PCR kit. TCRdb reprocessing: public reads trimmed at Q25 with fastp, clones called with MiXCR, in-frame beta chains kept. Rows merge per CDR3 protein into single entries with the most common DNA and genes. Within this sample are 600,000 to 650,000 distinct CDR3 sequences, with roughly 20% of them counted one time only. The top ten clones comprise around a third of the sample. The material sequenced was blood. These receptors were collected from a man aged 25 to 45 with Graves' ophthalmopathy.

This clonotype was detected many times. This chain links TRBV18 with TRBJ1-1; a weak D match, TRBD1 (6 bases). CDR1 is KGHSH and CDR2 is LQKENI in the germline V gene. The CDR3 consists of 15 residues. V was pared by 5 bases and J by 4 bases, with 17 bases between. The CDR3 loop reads CASSTGRGAGTEAFF. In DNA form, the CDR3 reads TGTGCCAGCTCAACGGGACGGGGGGCCGGCACTGAAGCTTTCTTT.

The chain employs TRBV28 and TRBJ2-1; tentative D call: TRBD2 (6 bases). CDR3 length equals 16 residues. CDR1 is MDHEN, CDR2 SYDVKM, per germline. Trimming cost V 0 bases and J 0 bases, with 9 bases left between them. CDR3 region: CASSLWAGISYNEQFF. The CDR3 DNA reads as TGTGCCAGCAGTTTATGGGCGGGAATCTCCTACAATGAGCAGTTCTTC. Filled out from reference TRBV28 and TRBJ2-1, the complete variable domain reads DVKVTQSSRYLVKRTGEKVFLECVQDMDHENMFWYRQDPGLGLRLIYFSYDVKMKEKGDIPEGYSVSREKKERFSLILESASTNQTSMYLCASSLWAGISYNEQFFGPGTRLTVL.

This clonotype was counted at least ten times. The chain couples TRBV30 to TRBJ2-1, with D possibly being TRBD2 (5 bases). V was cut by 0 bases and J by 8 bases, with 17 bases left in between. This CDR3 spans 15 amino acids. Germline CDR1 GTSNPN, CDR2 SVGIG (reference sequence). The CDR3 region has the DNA TGTGCCTGGAGTGTTAGTCTAGCCACAGTATATGAGCAGTTCTTC. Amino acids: CAWSVSLATVYEQFF.

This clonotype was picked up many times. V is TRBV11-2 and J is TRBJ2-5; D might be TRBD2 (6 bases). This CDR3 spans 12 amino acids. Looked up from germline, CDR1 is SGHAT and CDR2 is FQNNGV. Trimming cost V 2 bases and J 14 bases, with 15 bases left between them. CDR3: CASSLIGGHIYF. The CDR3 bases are TGTGCCAGCAGCTTAATCGGGGGTCACATTTACTTC.

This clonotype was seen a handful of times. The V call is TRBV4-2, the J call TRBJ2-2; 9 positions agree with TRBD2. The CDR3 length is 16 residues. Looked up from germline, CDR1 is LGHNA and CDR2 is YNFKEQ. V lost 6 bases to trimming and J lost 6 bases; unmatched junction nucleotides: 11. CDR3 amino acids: CASREVVAGDSGELFF. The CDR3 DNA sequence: TGTGCCAGCAGAGAAGTGGTAGCGGGAGATTCCGGGGAGCTGTTTTTT.

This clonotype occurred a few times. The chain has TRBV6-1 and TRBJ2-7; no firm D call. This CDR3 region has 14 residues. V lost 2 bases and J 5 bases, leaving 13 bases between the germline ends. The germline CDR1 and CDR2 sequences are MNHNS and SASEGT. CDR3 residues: CASSEPGARDEQYF. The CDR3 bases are TGTGCCAGCAGTGAACCAGGTGCTCGGGACGAGCAGTACTTC.

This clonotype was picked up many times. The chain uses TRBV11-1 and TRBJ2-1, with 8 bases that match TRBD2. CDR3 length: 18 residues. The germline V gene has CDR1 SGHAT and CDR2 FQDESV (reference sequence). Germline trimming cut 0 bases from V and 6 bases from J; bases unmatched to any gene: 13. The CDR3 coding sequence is TGTGCCAGCAGCTTAGCCGAGAGTATGCTAGCGGGTGGCAATGAGCAGTTCTTC. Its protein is CASSLAESMLAGGNEQFF.

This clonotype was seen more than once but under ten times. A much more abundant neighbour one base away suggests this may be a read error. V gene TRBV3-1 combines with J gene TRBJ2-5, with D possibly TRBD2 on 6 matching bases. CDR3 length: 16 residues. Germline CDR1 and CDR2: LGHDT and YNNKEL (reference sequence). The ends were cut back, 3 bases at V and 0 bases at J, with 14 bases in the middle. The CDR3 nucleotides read TGTGCCAGCAGCCATTGGACTGGCGGGGACCAAGAGACCCAGTACTTC. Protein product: CASSHWTGGDQETQYF.

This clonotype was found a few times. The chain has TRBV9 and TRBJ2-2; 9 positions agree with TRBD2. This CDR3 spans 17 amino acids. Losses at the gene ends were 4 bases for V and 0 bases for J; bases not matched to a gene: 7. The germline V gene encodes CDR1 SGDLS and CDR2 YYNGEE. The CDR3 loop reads CASSYHSSGTNTGELFF. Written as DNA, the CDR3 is TGTGCCAGCAGCTACCACTCTAGCGGGACGAACACCGGGGAGCTGTTTTTT.

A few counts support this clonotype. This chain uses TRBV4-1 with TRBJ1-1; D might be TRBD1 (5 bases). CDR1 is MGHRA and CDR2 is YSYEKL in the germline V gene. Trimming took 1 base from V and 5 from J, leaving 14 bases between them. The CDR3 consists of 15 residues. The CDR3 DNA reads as TGCGCCAGCAGCCAAGTTAGGTTCGGGGGAACTGAAGCTTTCTTT. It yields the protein CASSQVRFGGTEAFF.

The CDR3 DNA sequence: TGTGCCAGCAGCCCGGAAAGGGCTAGCGGGAGGTACGAGCAGTACTTC. It translates to CASSPERASGRYEQYF. The chain joins TRBV3-1 to TRBJ2-7, with TRBD2 matching 11 bases. Germline values: CDR1 LGHDT, CDR2 YNNKEL (reference sequence). With V trimmed by 4 bases and J by 4 bases, 9 bases remained unmatched. The CDR3 sequence is 16 residues long.